This T cell receptor (beta chain) was sequenced for a study of blood T cell repertoires in COVID-19. Background on the study: Specimens from acute and convalescent COVID-19 originated in the United States, Italy and Spain. The cDNA or gDNA used as material had been derived from T cells, B-cell-depleted T cells, or PBMCs.

Study processing details: Amplification of reference gene primers provided the estimated nucleated cell counts. Here immunoSEQ multiplex PCR was the method, and the copy in TCRdb shows in-frame clones only, minus some. V and J calls and clone size are those listed in that table; D and trimming were worked out from the DNA. The data contain about 76,000 clones, approximately 89% of them singletons. V shed 4 bases and J shed 4 bases, with 11 bases lying between them. CDR1 and CDR2 from the germline V gene are SGHRS and YFSETQ. CDR3 length: 14 amino acids. This TCR was sampled from a man in his fifties or sixties with active COVID-19. Input material: peripheral blood. The genes are TRBV5-1 and TRBJ2-2; TRBD2 is a possible D gene (5 bases). CDR3 amino acids: CASSPLRGTGELFF. CDR3 sequence (DNA): TGCGCCAGCAGCCCCCTCCGGGGCACCGGGGAGCTGTTTTTT. Using reference TRBV5-1 and TRBJ2-2 for the parts outside the CDR3, the full variable domain is KAGVTQTPRYLIKTRGQQVTLSCSPISGHRSVSWYQQTPGQGLQFLFEYFSETQRNKGNFPGRFSGRQFSNSRSEMNVSTLELGDSALYLCASSPLRGTGELFFGEGSRLTVL.